This passage covers 17 T cell receptor beta chains from one sample sequenced in a study of T cells in Graves' hyperthyroidism and ophthalmopathy. Amplification targeted TCR beta CDR3 regions from RNA transcripts. HTBI primers were employed in a first-round RT-PCR of the TCR CDR3. TCRdb passed the multiplex PCR reads through MiXCR, listing each CDR3 protein once. The profile shows approximately 370,000 distinct CDR3 sequences, approximately 15% of them singletons. Sequenced input: blood. The receptors stem from a woman younger than 45 with Graves' hyperthyroidism.

This clonotype was counted only a few times. The V gene is TRBV6-1, the J gene TRBJ2-7, with 7 bases matching TRBD2. The V gene's germline CDR1 is MNHNS and CDR2 SASEGT. This CDR3 spans 15 amino acids. V gave up 6 bases and J gave up 0 bases; unmatched junction bases: 8. CDR3 amino acids: CASSHTSDSSYEQYF. DNA of the CDR3: TGTGCCAGCAGCCACACTAGCGATAGCTCCTACGAGCAGTACTTC.

The rearrangement uses TRBV3-1 and TRBJ2-1; TRBD2 matches 8 bases. The CDR3 consists of 14 residues. Germline values: CDR1 LGHDT, CDR2 YNNKEL (reference sequence). V lost 4 bases to trimming and J lost 7 bases; unmatched junction nucleotides: 6. The CDR3 loop reads CASSLDSGKNEQFF. In nucleotides, the CDR3 is TGTGCCAGCAGCCTCGATAGCGGGAAGAATGAGCAGTTCTTC.

The CDR3 loop reads CASSLRLAGGPGDAFF. Written as DNA, the CDR3 is TGTGCCAGCAGTTTAAGGCTAGCGGGAGGGCCTGGGGATGCGTTCTTC. The rearrangement joins TRBV27 to TRBJ2-1; 12 bases agree with TRBD2. The germline V gene encodes CDR1 MNHEY and CDR2 SMNVEV (reference sequence). J gave up 15 bases and V 2 bases, and 14 bases lay outside the gene matches. This CDR3 is built from 16 residues.

CDR3 in amino acids: CASSLEGDKDEQFF. CDR3 coding DNA: TGTGCCAGCAGTTTGGAGGGAGACAAGGATGAGCAGTTCTTC. This chain joins TRBV28 and TRBJ2-1, with D tentatively TRBD2 (6 bases). V shed 3 bases and J shed 8 bases, with 14 bases lying between them. The V gene's germline CDR1 is MDHEN and CDR2 SYDVKM. The CDR3 loop spans 14 amino acids. The full variable domain, completed using reference TRBV28 and TRBJ2-1, is DVKVTQSSRYLVKRTGEKVFLECVQDMDHENMFWYRQDPGLGLRLIYFSYDVKMKEKGDIPEGYSVSREKKERFSLILESASTNQTSMYLCASSLEGDKDEQFFGPGTRLTVL.

The table lists this clonotype with many counts. The chain couples TRBV12-3 or TRBV12-4 to TRBJ2-3; 9 bases align to TRBD2. This CDR3 comprises 15 residues. The junction had 10 bases not matched to a gene; V was cut back by 6 bases and J by 6 bases. The CDR3 nucleotides read TGTGCCAGCAGAAGCAAAAGCGGGAGGTGGGATACGCAGTATTTT. Translated: CASRSKSGRWDTQYF.

This chain joins TRBV7-2 and TRBJ2-7; D not resolved. CDR3 length: 14 residues. The V end lost 4 bases, the J end lost 6 bases, and 16 bases lay between the germline ends. The germline V gene encodes CDR1 SGHTA and CDR2 FQGNSA. CDR3 loop: CASSSSTGLGEQYF. The CDR3 DNA follows: TGTGCCAGCAGCTCCTCGACTGGCTTGGGCGAGCAGTACTTC.

In its sample, this clonotype was seen many times. This chain joins TRBV28 and TRBJ2-7; TRBD1 matches 10 bases. The germline V gene encodes CDR1 MDHEN and CDR2 SYDVKM. The CDR3 runs 15 residues. J gave up 4 bases and V 3 bases, and 6 bases lay outside the gene matches. CDR3 residues: CASSFTRDRGYEQYF. The CDR3 DNA sequence: TGTGCCAGCAGTTTTACCCGGGACAGGGGTTACGAGCAGTACTTC. The full variable domain, rest sourced from reference TRBV28 and TRBJ2-7, is DVKVTQSSRYLVKRTGEKVFLECVQDMDHENMFWYRQDPGLGLRLIYFSYDVKMKEKGDIPEGYSVSREKKERFSLILESASTNQTSMYLCASSFTRDRGYEQYFGPGTRLTVT.

This clonotype was found a few times. J is TRBJ1-5 and V is TRBV24-1, with D possibly matching TRBD1 (6 bases). Germline V lookup: CDR1 KGHDR, CDR2 SFDVKD. The CDR3 extends over 13 amino acids. The V and J ends lost 6 bases and 5 bases respectively, with 10 bases between them. The CDR3 bases are TGTGCCACCAGTCAACAGGGATATCAGCCCCAGCATTTT. As protein: CATSQQGYQPQHF.

This clonotype has only a few counts. The rearrangement joins TRBV24-1 to TRBJ2-1; possibly TRBD2 for D (5 bases). Per germline, CDR1 KGHDR and CDR2 SFDVKD. The CDR3 has 13 amino acids. With 3 bases removed from V and 8 bases from J, the gap between germline ends came to 10 bases. CDR3 nucleotide sequence: TGTGCCACCAGTGATGGAGCGGTAGATGAGCAGTTCTTC. It is translated as CATSDGAVDEQFF.

This chain connects TRBV6-1 to TRBJ2-3; maybe TRBD2 (6 bases). Trimming took 6 bases from V and 0 from J, leaving 13 bases between them. Germline values: CDR1 MNHNS, CDR2 SASEGT. CDR3 length: 15 residues. The CDR3 is CASREWGVSTDTQYF. The CDR3 DNA reads as TGTGCCAGCAGGGAGTGGGGGGTAAGCACAGATACGCAGTATTTT.

This clonotype was detected ten times or more. The chain joins TRBV29-1 to TRBJ2-1; D may be TRBD2 (5 bases). The V end lost 4 bases, the J end lost 0 bases, and 7 bases lay between the germline ends. This CDR3 has 13 amino acids. Germline loops: CDR1 SQVTM, CDR2 ANQGSEA. The CDR3 is CSVGSASYNEQFF. The CDR3, as DNA: TGCAGCGTTGGTAGCGCCTCCTACAATGAGCAGTTCTTC.

This clonotype appeared many times. The chain uses TRBV7-2 and TRBJ2-7, with 7 bases that match TRBD2. Germline CDR1 SGHTA, CDR2 FQGNSA. V was clipped by 0 bases and J by 3 bases; unmatched bases: 5. The CDR3 sequence is 15 residues long. This CDR3 reads CASSLAAGEFYEQYF. The CDR3 coding sequence is TGTGCCAGCAGCTTAGCGGCGGGGGAATTCTACGAGCAGTACTTC.

The table lists this clonotype with many counts. The rearrangement uses TRBV28 and TRBJ2-1, with D perhaps being TRBD1 or TRBD2 (5 bases each). Germline CDR1 reads MDHEN; CDR2 reads SYDVKM. The CDR3 runs to 14 residues. Between the trimmed V and J ends, which lost 3 bases and 5 bases, there was a span of 11 bases. The CDR3 DNA sequence: TGTGCCAGCAGTTTGAGGGGTAGTAACAATGAGCAGTTCTTC. It translates to CASSLRGSNNEQFF.

This chain uses TRBV19 with TRBJ2-1, with a possible D match to TRBD2 (6 bases). The ends were cut back, 3 bases at V and 5 bases at J, with 14 bases in the middle. The CDR3 is 15 amino acids. CDR1 is LNHDA and CDR2 is SQIVND in the germline V gene (reference sequence). CDR3 residues: CASSILASDHNEQFF. Written as DNA, the CDR3 is TGTGCCAGTAGTATCTTGGCTAGCGACCACAATGAGCAGTTCTTC.

The CDR3 DNA sequence: TGTGCCAGCAGCCTCGGGACCGGACTAGCGGGAGTTCTAGAGCAGTACTTC. It yields the protein CASSLGTGLAGVLEQYF. The chain employs TRBV7-9 and TRBJ2-7; 13 positions agree with TRBD2. CDR1 and CDR2 from the germline V gene are SEHNR and FQNEAQ (reference sequence). Trimming removed 5 bases from V and 7 bases from J; junction bases left unmatched: 14. The CDR3 consists of 17 residues.

The chain employs TRBV9 and TRBJ2-7; D is unclear. CDR1 and CDR2 (germline): SGDLS, YYNGEE. V dropped 0 bases and J dropped 3 bases, with 13 bases sitting between them. This CDR3 contains 15 residues. Written as DNA, the CDR3 is TGTGCCAGCAGCGTAGGTGAAGGGATAGTCTACGAGCAGTACTTC. Translating it yields CASSVGEGIVYEQYF.

This clonotype was picked up many times. This chain uses TRBV7-9 with TRBJ2-5, with unresolved D. V lost 4 bases, J lost 0 bases, and 3 bases lay in between. Germline V gene lookup returns CDR1 SEHNR and CDR2 FQNEAQ (reference sequence). The CDR3 runs 12 residues. The CDR3 sequence is CASSWDQETQYF. In nucleotides, the CDR3 is TGTGCCAGCAGCTGGGACCAAGAGACCCAGTACTTC.